What follows are 6 T cell receptor beta chains derived from one specimen sequenced in a study of T cells in Graves' hyperthyroidism and ophthalmopathy. Amplified TCR beta CDR3 regions derived from RNA transcripts. HTBI primers were employed in a first-round RT-PCR of the TCR CDR3. TCRdb itself ran the multiplex PCR reads through MiXCR, one entry per CDR3 protein. The sample consists of more than 300,000 distinct CDR3 sequences, 13% to 15% of them appearing once. The specimen sequenced was blood. The receptors originated from a woman in her twenties or thirties with Graves' ophthalmopathy.

This clonotype was recorded many times. The chain links TRBV20-1 to TRBJ2-3; 9 bases line up with TRBD2. Germline loops: CDR1 DFQATT, CDR2 SNEGSKA (reference sequence). The length of the CDR3 is 17 residues. J was trimmed by 0 bases and V by 8 bases; bases with no gene match: 15. The CDR3 reads CSPGGVVAGESTDTQYF. Written as DNA, the CDR3 is TGCAGTCCTGGTGGGGTGGTAGCGGGAGAGAGCACAGATACGCAGTATTTT.

This clonotype was seen only a few times. The chain combines TRBV7-9 with TRBJ2-1; D gene unclear. There are 15 residues in the CDR3. Per the germline V gene, CDR1 is SEHNR and CDR2 is FQNEAQ (reference sequence). Deletions cut 5 bases from V and 1 base from J, with 12 bases between. CDR3 protein: CASSRVRKSYNEQFF. The CDR3 DNA reads as TGTGCCAGCAGCCGTGTCAGAAAATCCTACAATGAGCAGTTCTTC.

In its sample, this clonotype was seen a few times. DNA of the CDR3: TGTGCCAGCGTAACCCAAGAAGCCAAAAACATTCAGTACTTC. Its translation is CASVTQEAKNIQYF. The gene calls are TRBV18 and TRBJ2-4; D uncertain. The CDR3 has 14 amino acids. Deletions cut 8 bases from V and 0 bases from J, with 11 bases between. Germline CDR1 and CDR2: KGHSH and LQKENI.

Only a few counts were recorded for this clonotype. The chain uses TRBV7-6 and TRBJ2-3; 8 positions agree with TRBD2. Germline lookup yields CDR1 SGHVS and CDR2 FNYEAQ. Losses at the gene ends were 10 bases for V and 3 bases for J; bases not matched to a gene: 12. The CDR3 loop spans 15 amino acids. The CDR3 spells CATTKGGGFTDTQYF. Here the CDR3 DNA reads TGTGCCACTACTAAAGGCGGGGGGTTTACAGATACGCAGTATTTT.

In its sample, this clonotype was seen a few times. This chain uses TRBV19 with TRBJ1-6; 8 bases line up with TRBD1. The ends lost 6 bases at V and 6 bases at J; junction bases unmatched: 1. This CDR3 is 13 amino acids long. Germline CDR1 LNHDA, CDR2 SQIVND (reference sequence). The CDR3 nucleotides read TGTGCCAGTAGACAGGGGGGTAATTCACCCCTCCACTTT. Protein: CASRQGGNSPLHF.

This clonotype has just a few counts. The genes are TRBV20-1 and TRBJ1-2; D is unclear. Germline CDR1 is DFQATT and CDR2 is SNEGSKA (reference sequence). Trimming removed 0 bases at V and 7 bases at J, with 18 bases between. This CDR3 has 15 residues. CDR3 DNA: TGCAGTGCTAGAGATCCCGACCGTCTAGGTTTTGGCTACACCTTC. This gives the protein CSARDPDRLGFGYTF.